Presented here are 29 T cell receptor beta chains from one specimen sequenced in a study of human T cells and chemical hapten exposure. TCRdb fed the RACE reads into MiXCR, producing one record per CDR3 protein. This table has about 54,000 distinct CDR3 sequences, more than 9% appearing once. Time point defined: patch test 2, 6 weeks after DPC sensitization. The treatment is: therapeutic diphenylcyclopropenone sensitization with weekly scalp DPC. Sequences were derived from whole blood, sampled in connection with sensitization to the hapten diphenylcyclopropenone (DPC). These receptor sequences come from a woman aged 45-59 years with alopecia areata. Some clones in this sample may be carry-over from other donors' samples.

The sample holds many counts of this clonotype. CDR3 in DNA: TGTGCCACCAGCAAGGGAACTAACGAGCAGTACTTC. Translation gives CATSKGTNEQYF. The rearrangement links TRBV15 to TRBJ2-7; no reliable D call. CDR3 size: 12 residues. The germline V gene encodes CDR1 LNHNV and CDR2 YYDKDF (reference sequence). V was trimmed by 4 bases and J by 5 bases, leaving 9 bases between them.

In DNA, the CDR3 is TGTGCCAGCAGCTTATTTTTCTATAGGGGGGACACTGAAGCTTTCTTT. Encoded protein: CASSLFFYRGDTEAFF. The rearrangement uses TRBV7-9 and TRBJ1-1; D is possibly TRBD1 (6 bases). The CDR3 runs to 16 residues. Germline V gives CDR1 SEHNR, CDR2 FQNEAQ (reference sequence). V lost 2 bases, J lost 3 bases, and 16 bases lay in between. Supplemented by reference TRBV7-9 and TRBJ1-1, the full variable domain reads DTGVSQNPRHKITKRGQNVTFRCDPISEHNRLYWYRQTLGQGPEFLTYFQNEAQLEKSRLLSDRFSAERPKGSFSTLEIQRTEQGDSAMYLCASSLFFYRGDTEAFFGQGTRLTVV.

The rearrangement joins TRBV12-3 or TRBV12-4 to TRBJ2-5; 15 bases match TRBD2. CDR3 length: 16 amino acids. The ends lost 6 bases at V and 4 bases at J; junction bases unmatched: 6. Here the CDR3 DNA reads TGTGCCAGCAGGCCGGGACTAGCGGGAGGTCGAGAGACCCAGTACTTC. It codes for CASRPGLAGGRETQYF.

This clonotype was detected only a few times. The chain links TRBV7-9 to TRBJ2-5, with TRBD1 as a possible D gene (5 bases). This CDR3 is built from 14 residues. Germline values: CDR1 SEHNR, CDR2 FQNEAQ (reference sequence). V was cut by 3 bases and J by 4 bases, with 12 bases left in between. CDR3 loop: CASSFQGGAETQYF. The CDR3 region has the DNA TGTGCCAGCAGCTTCCAGGGTGGGGCAGAGACCCAGTACTTC. The full variable domain, with the rest looked up from reference TRBV7-9 and TRBJ2-5, is DTGVSQNPRHKITKRGQNVTFRCDPISEHNRLYWYRQTLGQGPEFLTYFQNEAQLEKSRLLSDRFSAERPKGSFSTLEIQRTEQGDSAMYLCASSFQGGAETQYFGPGTRLLVL.

V is TRBV28 and J is TRBJ1-5; no reliable D call. The CDR3 sequence is 17 residues long. The V and J ends lost 7 bases and 2 bases respectively, with 21 bases between them. CDR1 is MDHEN, CDR2 SYDVKM, per germline. The CDR3 reads CASNTNVAGYGNQPQHF. CDR3 nucleotide sequence: TGTGCCAGCAACACTAACGTGGCGGGGTACGGCAATCAGCCCCAGCATTTT.

V usage is TRBV28 and J usage is TRBJ1-5, with a tentative D call TRBD1 (5 bases). The V gene's germline CDR1 is MDHEN and CDR2 SYDVKM. V was cut by 8 bases and J by 3 bases, with 14 bases left in between. The CDR3 has 14 residues. The CDR3 loop is CASVSGTDNQPQHF. CDR3 in DNA: TGTGCCAGCGTCTCCGGGACCGACAATCAGCCCCAGCATTTT.

This clonotype was counted at least ten times. The gene calls are TRBV6-6 and TRBJ1-1; 9 nucleotides align to TRBD1. Unmatched junction bases numbered 11, after V lost 6 bases and J lost 3 bases. This CDR3 has 16 residues. Germline lookup yields CDR1 MNHNY and CDR2 SVGAGI (reference sequence). The chain's CDR3 is CASSQTSGDRDTEAFF. The CDR3 DNA reads as TGTGCCAGCAGCCAGACATCCGGGGACAGGGACACTGAAGCTTTCTTT.

This clonotype occurred many times. This chain uses TRBV5-1 with TRBJ2-1; the D is unclear. CDR3 size: 13 residues. The V end lost 0 bases, the J end lost 9 bases, and 10 bases lay between the germline ends. The germline V gene has CDR1 SGHRS and CDR2 YFSETQ. The CDR3 nucleotides read TGCGCCAGCAGCTTGGATGGGCCTCCTGAGCAGTTCTTC. The encoded protein is CASSLDGPPEQFF.

This clonotype was counted ten times or more. V usage is TRBV6-2 or TRBV6-3 and J usage is TRBJ2-7; D might be TRBD2 (5 bases). Trimming took off 6 bases at V and 3 bases at J, with 15 bases between the two ends. Germline CDR1 is MNHEY and CDR2 is SVGEGT. The CDR3 is 14 amino acids. This CDR3 is CASRKNAGLYEQYF. The CDR3 DNA reads as TGTGCCAGCAGAAAAAATGCGGGTCTCTACGAGCAGTACTTC.

The V and J genes are TRBV20-1 and TRBJ2-7; possible D gene TRBD1, 6 bases. Germline V gene lookup returns CDR1 DFQATT and CDR2 SNEGSKA (reference sequence). V lost 2 bases and J 0 bases, leaving 17 bases between the germline ends. CDR3 length equals 16 residues. CDR3 nucleotide sequence: TGCAGTGCTAGAAGAGGTCAGGGGATGACCTCCTACGAGCAGTACTTC. It translates to CSARRGQGMTSYEQYF.

This clonotype was recorded a few times. J is TRBJ2-1 and V is TRBV27; TRBD2 matches 8 bases. CDR1 is MNHEY and CDR2 is SMNVEV in the germline V gene (reference sequence). The ends lost 7 bases at V and 4 bases at J; junction bases unmatched: 6. The CDR3 loop spans 14 amino acids. The CDR3 region has the DNA TGTGCCAGCAAAGGCGGGGGGATGTACAATGAGCAGTTCTTC. Translating gives CASKGGGMYNEQFF.

V usage is TRBV7-2 and J usage is TRBJ2-2; TRBD2 might be the D (6 bases). The CDR3 has 15 amino acids. Germline V gene sequence: CDR1 SGHTA, CDR2 FQGNSA. V lost 4 bases, J lost 4 bases, and 13 bases lay in between. CDR3: CASSYTGTPTGELFF. The CDR3, as DNA: TGTGCCAGCAGCTACACCGGGACTCCCACCGGGGAGCTGTTTTTT.

This clonotype has a handful of counts. CDR3 protein: CASSPSLGATGELFF. CDR3 coding DNA: TGTGCCAGCAGTCCGAGCTTGGGAGCGACCGGGGAGCTGTTTTTT. The V gene is TRBV12-3 or TRBV12-4, the J gene TRBJ2-2, with a weak D call TRBD2 (5 bases). This CDR3 spans 15 amino acids. The germline V and J ends were trimmed by 5 bases and 5 bases, with 15 bases remaining between them.

This clonotype has more than one count but fewer than ten. The chain has TRBV19 and TRBJ1-2, with 12 bases fitting TRBD1. V was pared by 5 bases and J by 4 bases, with 17 bases of the junction left unmatched. The CDR3 runs 19 residues. Germline CDR1 is LNHDA and CDR2 is SQIVND (reference sequence). The CDR3 DNA reads as TGTGCCAGTAGTTCCCCCGCCGGGACAGGGGGCCAAAAGGTCTATGGCTACACCTTC. Protein sequence: CASSSPAGTGGQKVYGYTF.

In its sample, this clonotype was seen a few times. The chain uses TRBV7-9 and TRBJ2-3, with TRBD2 matching over 8 bases. Trimming at V came to 6 bases and at J to 4 bases, leaving 9 bases not matched to a gene. The CDR3 sequence is 15 residues long. Germline V gives CDR1 SEHNR, CDR2 FQNEAQ (reference sequence). The CDR3 DNA follows: TGTGCCAGCAGGCCGGGACTAGTGGGGGCAGATACGCAGTATTTT. It codes for CASRPGLVGADTQYF.

This clonotype was counted a few times. The J gene is TRBJ1-4, the V gene TRBV20-1; a weak D match, TRBD1 (5 bases). The CDR3 length is 15 residues. CDR1 and CDR2 from the germline V gene are DFQATT and SNEGSKA (reference sequence). Trimming shortened V by 4 bases and J by 7 bases, and 19 bases separated the two germline ends. In DNA, the CDR3 is TGCAGTGCTAAAGTGTCGGCGACAGCTCCTGAAAAACTGTTTTTT. Protein sequence: CSAKVSATAPEKLFF.

This clonotype was detected a few times. The rearrangement uses TRBV12-3 or TRBV12-4 and TRBJ2-2; D possibly corresponds to TRBD2 (5 bases). The ends were cut back, 7 bases at V and 5 bases at J, with 14 bases in the middle. The CDR3 sequence is 14 residues long. This chain's CDR3 is CASIPGMRTGELFF. CDR3 coding DNA: TGTGCCAGCATCCCGGGGATGCGGACCGGGGAGCTGTTTTTT.

In this sample, this clonotype turned up a few times. The chain links TRBV6-1 to TRBJ1-2; the D is unclear. Germline CDR1 and CDR2: MNHNS and SASEGT. The CDR3 has 10 residues. The V end lost 8 bases, the J end lost 3 bases, and 4 bases lay between the germline ends. The CDR3 DNA sequence: TGTGCCAGCGGGGACTATGGCTACACCTTC. This sequence encodes CASGDYGYTF.

This clonotype was recorded a few times. This chain connects TRBV6-5 to TRBJ1-6; D not certain. Per germline, CDR1 MNHEY and CDR2 SVGAGI. With 6 bases removed from V and 10 bases from J, the gap between germline ends came to 13 bases. This CDR3 comprises 13 residues. The CDR3 here is CASSLLEHSPLHF. The CDR3 DNA is TGTGCCAGCAGCTTACTGGAGCACTCACCCCTCCACTTT.

This clonotype was picked up many times. The chain couples TRBV6-2 or TRBV6-3 to TRBJ1-2; D unclear. CDR3 length: 13 amino acids. The germline V gene has CDR1 MNHEY and CDR2 SVGEGT. V lost 0 bases and J lost 7, with 9 bases in between. Here the CDR3 DNA reads TGTGCCAGCAGTTACTCGAGGAGGTCTGGCTACACCTTC. This gives the protein CASSYSRRSGYTF.

J is TRBJ1-5 and V is TRBV5-4; D unresolved. CDR3 length: 15 amino acids. Germline CDR1 reads SGHNT; CDR2 reads YYREEE (reference sequence). V dropped 10 bases and J dropped 3 bases, with 20 bases sitting between them. CDR3 loop: CACAPGTATNQPQHF. Here the CDR3 DNA reads TGTGCCTGCGCACCAGGCACAGCAACCAATCAGCCCCAGCATTTT.

A few counts support this clonotype. The chain employs TRBV6-5 and TRBJ2-7; D is perhaps TRBD2 (5 bases). The germline V gene encodes CDR1 MNHEY and CDR2 SVGAGI. The CDR3 contains 16 residues. The V end was cut by 0 bases, the J end by 4 bases, with 16 bases between. The CDR3 DNA sequence: TGTGCCAGCAGTTACTCCAGAGGTCTAGCTGGGTACGAGCAGTACTTC. Translated: CASSYSRGLAGYEQYF.

This chain joins TRBV6-5 and TRBJ2-3; no reliable D call. Germline V lookup: CDR1 MNHEY, CDR2 SVGAGI. Trimming cost V 5 bases and J 0 bases, with 12 bases left between them. The CDR3 has 15 amino acids. The chain's CDR3 is CASSLQRRSTDTQYF. DNA for the CDR3: TGTGCCAGCAGTCTCCAGCGTCGGAGCACAGATACGCAGTATTTT.

This clonotype was counted many times. V gene TRBV20-1 combines with J gene TRBJ1-5; 7 bases are shared with TRBD1. J was trimmed by 5 bases and V by 6 bases; bases with no gene match: 10. Germline CDR1 DFQATT, CDR2 SNEGSKA (reference sequence). The CDR3 is 14 residues long. CDR3 amino acids: CSAFDRDVHQPQHF. The CDR3 coding sequence is TGCAGTGCCTTCGACAGGGATGTCCATCAGCCCCAGCATTTT.

The chain carries TRBV3-1 and TRBJ1-6; no firm D call. CDR3 length equals 15 residues. Trimming removed 4 bases from V and 10 bases from J, with 17 bases in between. Germline loops: CDR1 LGHDT, CDR2 YNNKEL (reference sequence). In DNA form, the CDR3 reads TGTGCCAGCAGCCTTGCCTCAAGGGTCCTATCACCCCTCCACTTT. Protein product: CASSLASRVLSPLHF.

The chain recombines TRBV6-5 with TRBJ2-7; 8 nucleotides line up with TRBD1. Germline trimming cut 2 bases from V and 3 bases from J; bases unmatched to any gene: 6. Germline CDR1 MNHEY, CDR2 SVGAGI. The CDR3 spans 15 residues. This CDR3 reads CASSYPGQGLYEQYF. In nucleotides, the CDR3 is TGTGCCAGCAGTTACCCCGGACAGGGCCTCTACGAGCAGTACTTC.

The chain combines TRBV29-1 with TRBJ2-1; TRBD1 matches 7 bases. Germline-derived CDR1 and CDR2 are SQVTM and ANQGSEA. This CDR3 is 13 amino acids long. Trimming cost V 7 bases and J 2 bases; bases outside gene matches: 5. CDR3 nucleotide sequence: TGCAGCGCTACAGGGGTTCCCTACAATGAGCAGTTCTTC. Its protein is CSATGVPYNEQFF.

This clonotype was picked up a small number of times. The genes are TRBV2 and TRBJ1-1; D gene unclear. Looked up from germline, CDR1 is SNHLY and CDR2 is FYNNEI. The CDR3 extends over 13 amino acids. Trimming shortened V by 4 bases and J by 3 bases, and 9 bases separated the two germline ends. This CDR3 reads CASSVRRDTEAFF. The CDR3 bases are TGTGCCAGCAGTGTAAGGAGGGACACTGAAGCTTTCTTT.

In this sample, this clonotype turned up many times. V is TRBV6-4 and J is TRBJ1-6; D uncertain. The CDR3 has 17 residues. The V end lost 0 bases, the J end lost 7 bases, and 16 bases lay between the germline ends. The V gene's germline CDR1 is MRHNA and CDR2 SNTAGT. For the CDR3, the DNA is TGTGCCAGCAGTGACTCGAAAATCCGGGGTCGAAATTCACCCCTCCACTTT. This translates into CASSDSKIRGRNSPLHF.